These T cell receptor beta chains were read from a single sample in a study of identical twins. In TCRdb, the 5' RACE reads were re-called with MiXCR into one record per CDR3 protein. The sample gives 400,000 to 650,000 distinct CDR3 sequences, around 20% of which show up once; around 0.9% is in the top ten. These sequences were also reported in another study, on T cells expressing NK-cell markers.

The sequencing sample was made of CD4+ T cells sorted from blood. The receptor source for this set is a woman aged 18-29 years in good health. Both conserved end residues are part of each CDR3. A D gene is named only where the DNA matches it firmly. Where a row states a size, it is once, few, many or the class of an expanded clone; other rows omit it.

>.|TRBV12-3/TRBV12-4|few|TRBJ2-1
TGTGCCAGCAGTTTGGGATTGAATGGCCACCGGTTCTTC
CASSLGLNGHRFF
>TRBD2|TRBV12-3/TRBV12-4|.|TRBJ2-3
TGTGCCAGCAGCCCCCCGCCTCTAGCGGGGATCACAGATACGCAGTATTTT
CASSPPPLAGITDTQYF
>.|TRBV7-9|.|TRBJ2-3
TGTGCCAGCAGCTTAGGACAGTTCACCATCACAGATACGCAGTATTTT
CASSLGQFTITDTQYF
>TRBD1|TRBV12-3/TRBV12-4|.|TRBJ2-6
TGTGCCAGCAGTCCCCACAGGGGGCGGTCTGGGGCCAACGTCCTGACTTTC
CASSPHRGRSGANVLTF
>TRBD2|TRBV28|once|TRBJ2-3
TGTGCCAGCAGTAAACGGGGGGCGGGAGGAGATACGCAGTATTTT
CASSKRGAGGDTQYF
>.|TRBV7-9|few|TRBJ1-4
TGTGCCAGCAGCTTAGCGACCCCCAGGGCGAGTGGGGAAAAACTGTTTTTT
CASSLATPRASGEKLFF
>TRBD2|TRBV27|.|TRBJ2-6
TGTGCCAGCGGGAGGGCAAACTCTGGGGCCAACGTCCTGACTTTC
CASGRANSGANVLTF
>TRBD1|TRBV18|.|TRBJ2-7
TGTGCCAGCTCACAGCAAAGGGACAGCTACGAGCAGTACTTC
CASSQQRDSYEQYF
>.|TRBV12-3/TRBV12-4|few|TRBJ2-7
TGTGCCAGCAGTTCGACTCACTCCTACGAGCAGTACTTC
CASSSTHSYEQYF
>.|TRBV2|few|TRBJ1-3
TGTGCCAGCGCGAAGGATTCTGGAAACACCATATATTTT
CASAKDSGNTIYF
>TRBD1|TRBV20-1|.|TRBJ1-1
TGCAGTGCTATAGAATCCAACAGGGGGTTTACTGAAGCTTTCTTT
CSAIESNRGFTEAFF
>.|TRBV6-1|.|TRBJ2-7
TGTGCCAGCAGACCACAAGGAGCAAGGTTGGGCGAGCAGTACTTC
CASRPQGARLGEQYF
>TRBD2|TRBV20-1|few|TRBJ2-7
TGCAGTGCAAGAAGCGGGAGGGCCATTCAGGAGCAGTACTTC
CSARSGRAIQEQYF
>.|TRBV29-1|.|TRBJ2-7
TGCAGCACACGAAGCTCCTACGAGCAGTACTTC
CSTRSSYEQYF
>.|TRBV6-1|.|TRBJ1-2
TGTGCCAGCTCCCCGAGGAGTGGCTACACCTTC
CASSPRSGYTF
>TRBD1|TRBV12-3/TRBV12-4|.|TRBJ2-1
TGTGCCAGCAGTTCCAACAGGGGGCTCTTGCGGGGACCCTACAATGAGCAGTTCTTC
CASSSNRGLLRGPYNEQFF
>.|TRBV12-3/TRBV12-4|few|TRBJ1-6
TGTGCCAGCAGTTTGAACAGGGTGGGAAATTCACCCCTCCACTTT
CASSLNRVGNSPLHF
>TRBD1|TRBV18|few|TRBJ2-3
TGTGCCAGCTCACCCGGGACAGCCACAGATACGCAGTATTTT
CASSPGTATDTQYF
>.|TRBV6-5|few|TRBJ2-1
TGTGCCAGCAGTTACGGCGGCTACAATGAGCAGTTCTTC
CASSYGGYNEQFF
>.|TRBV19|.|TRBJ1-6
TGTGCCAGTGGGGCGCATAATTCACCCCTCCACTTT
CASGAHNSPLHF
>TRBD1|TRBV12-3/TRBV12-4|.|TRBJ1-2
TGTGCCAGCAGTAAGACAGGGTCGCCGGGGAACTATGGCTACACCTTC
CASSKTGSPGNYGYTF
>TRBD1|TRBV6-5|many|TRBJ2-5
TGTGCCAGCAGTTATTTAGGGACAGCACAAGAGACCCAGTACTTC
CASSYLGTAQETQYF
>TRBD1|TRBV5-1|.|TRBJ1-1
TGCGCCAGCAGCCCCCGGACAGGGGATTTCTCTGAAGCTTTCTTT
CASSPRTGDFSEAFF
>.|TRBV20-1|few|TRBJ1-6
TGCAGTGCTAGTCCTGGACCGTTTAATTCACCCCTCCACTTT
CSASPGPFNSPLHF
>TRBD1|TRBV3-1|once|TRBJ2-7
TGTGCCAGCAGCCAGGGAACAGGGGCGGGCGAGCAGTACTTC
CASSQGTGAGEQYF
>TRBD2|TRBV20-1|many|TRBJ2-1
TGCAGTGCTCAGAGCGGACTAGCGACGAATGAGCAGTTCTTC
CSAQSGLATNEQFF
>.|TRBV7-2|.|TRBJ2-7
TGTGCCAGCAGCACACCCATGCTATACGAGCAGTACTTC
CASSTPMLYEQYF
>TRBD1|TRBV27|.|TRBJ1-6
TGTGCCAGCAGTTTAAGGTTGCAGGGGGCGGGTTCACCCCTCCACTTT
CASSLRLQGAGSPLHF
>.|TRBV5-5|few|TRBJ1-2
TGTGCCAGCAGCTTCGGAGCGGGCCCGGGTAACTATGGCTACACCTTC
CASSFGAGPGNYGYTF
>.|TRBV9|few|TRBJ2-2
TGTGCCAGCACGCAAAGGACAATGAACACCGGGGAGCTGTTTTTT
CASTQRTMNTGELFF
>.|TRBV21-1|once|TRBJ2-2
TGTGCCAGCAGCAAAGGGGATCGTAACACCGGGGAGCTGTTTTTT
CASSKGDRNTGELFF
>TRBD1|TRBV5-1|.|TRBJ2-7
TGCGCCAGCAGCACCGGGACAGGGGGGCGCCCCTACGAGCAGTACTTC
CASSTGTGGRPYEQYF
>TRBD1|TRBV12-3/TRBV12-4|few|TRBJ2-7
TGTGCCAGCAGTTTATGGGACAGGGGCTACGAGCAGTACTTC
CASSLWDRGYEQYF
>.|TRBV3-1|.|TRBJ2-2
TGTGCCAGCAGCCAAAGTTACACCGGGGAGCTGTTTTTT
CASSQSYTGELFF
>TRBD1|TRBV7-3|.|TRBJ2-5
TGTGCCAGCAGCCGGGGACAGGCAGGGGAGACCCAGTACTTC
CASSRGQAGETQYF
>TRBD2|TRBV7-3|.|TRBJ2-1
TGTGCCAGCAGCTATTCCGCCCGGACTAGCGGGAAAAATGAGCAGTTCTTC
CASSYSARTSGKNEQFF
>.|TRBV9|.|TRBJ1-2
TGTGCCAGCAGCGTAGTCCCGGGGGGGGACTATGGCTACACCTTC
CASSVVPGGDYGYTF
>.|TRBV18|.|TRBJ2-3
TGTGCCAGCTCACCTCCTGGACTGGAAAGCACAGATACGCAGTATTTT
CASSPPGLESTDTQYF
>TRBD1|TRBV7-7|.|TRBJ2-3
TGTGCTAGCAGCTTAGGACAGGGGGCAGGTGCAGATACGCAGTATTTT
CASSLGQGAGADTQYF
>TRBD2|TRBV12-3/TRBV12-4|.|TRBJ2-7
TGTGCCAGCAGCCGGAGCGGGAGTGTGTACGAGCAGTACTTC
CASSRSGSVYEQYF
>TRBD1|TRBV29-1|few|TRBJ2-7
TGCAGCACATCCGACAGGGTCAATTCGTACGAGCAGTACTTC
CSTSDRVNSYEQYF
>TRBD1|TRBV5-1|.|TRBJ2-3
TGCGCCAGCATGGGACAGAGCACAGATACGCAGTATTTT
CASMGQSTDTQYF
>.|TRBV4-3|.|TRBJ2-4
TGCGCCAGCAGCCAAGATACGGGGGTTCAGTACTTC
CASSQDTGVQYF
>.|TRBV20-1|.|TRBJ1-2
TGCAGTGCTAGGGGTATCCACTATGGCTACACCTTC
CSARGIHYGYTF
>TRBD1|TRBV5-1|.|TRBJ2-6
TGCGCCAGCAGCCGCACCGGACAGGGAGCCGGGGCCAACGTCCTGACTTTC
CASSRTGQGAGANVLTF
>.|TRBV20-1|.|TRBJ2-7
TGCAGTGCTAACCTCGGCCCTTACGAGCAGTACTTC
CSANLGPYEQYF
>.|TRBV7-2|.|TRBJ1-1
TGTGCCAGCAGCTTGTGGGGGAGGGGGGGGACGAACACTGAAGCTTTCTTT
CASSLWGRGGTNTEAFF
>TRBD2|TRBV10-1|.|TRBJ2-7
TGCGCCAGCAGTGAGTCGGTTATTAGCGGGTACGAGCAGTACTTC
CASSESVISGYEQYF